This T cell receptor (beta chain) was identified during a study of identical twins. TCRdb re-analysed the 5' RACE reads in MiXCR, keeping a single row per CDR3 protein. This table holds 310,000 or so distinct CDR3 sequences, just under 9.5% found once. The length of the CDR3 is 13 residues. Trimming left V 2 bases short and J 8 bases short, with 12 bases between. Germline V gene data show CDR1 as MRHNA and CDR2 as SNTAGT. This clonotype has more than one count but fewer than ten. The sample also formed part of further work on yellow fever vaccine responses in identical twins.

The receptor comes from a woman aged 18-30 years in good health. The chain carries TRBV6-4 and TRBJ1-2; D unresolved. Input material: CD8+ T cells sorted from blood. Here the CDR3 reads CASSDGLGVGYTF. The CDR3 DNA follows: TGTGCCAGCAGTGACGGCCTCGGGGTCGGCTACACCTTC.